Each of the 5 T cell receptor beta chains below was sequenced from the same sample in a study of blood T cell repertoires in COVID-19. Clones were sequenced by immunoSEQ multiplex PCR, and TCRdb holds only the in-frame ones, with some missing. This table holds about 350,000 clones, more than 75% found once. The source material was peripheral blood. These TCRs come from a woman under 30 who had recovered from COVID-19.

The CDR3 DNA reads as TGTGCCAGCGAAGTGGGGGGGCCTCCCGTC. It codes for CASEVGGPPV. V is TRBV13 and J is TRBJ2-7, with D tentatively TRBD2 (7 bases). The CDR3 length is 10 residues. In germline, CDR1 is PRHDT, CDR2 FYEKMQ (reference sequence).

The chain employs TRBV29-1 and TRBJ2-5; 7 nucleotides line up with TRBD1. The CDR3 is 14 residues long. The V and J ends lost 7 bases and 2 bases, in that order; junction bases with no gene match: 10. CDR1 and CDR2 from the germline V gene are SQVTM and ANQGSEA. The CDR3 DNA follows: TGCAGCGCGGTCCGGGACAGAGATCAAGAGACCCAGTACTTC. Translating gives CSAVRDRDQETQYF.

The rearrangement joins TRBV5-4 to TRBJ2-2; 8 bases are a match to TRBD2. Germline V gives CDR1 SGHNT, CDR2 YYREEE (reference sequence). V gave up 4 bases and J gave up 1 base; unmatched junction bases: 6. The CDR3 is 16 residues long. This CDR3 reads CASSRPGLGNTGELFF. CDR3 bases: TGTGCCAGCAGCCGTCCGGGACTAGGGAACACCGGGGAGCTGTTTTTT.

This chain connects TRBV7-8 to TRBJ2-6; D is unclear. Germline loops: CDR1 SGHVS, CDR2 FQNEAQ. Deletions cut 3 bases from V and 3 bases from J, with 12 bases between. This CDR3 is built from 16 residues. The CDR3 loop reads CASSLRVFGGANVLTF. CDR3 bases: TGTGCCAGCAGCTTGCGTGTTTTTGGTGGGGCCAACGTCCTGACTTTC.

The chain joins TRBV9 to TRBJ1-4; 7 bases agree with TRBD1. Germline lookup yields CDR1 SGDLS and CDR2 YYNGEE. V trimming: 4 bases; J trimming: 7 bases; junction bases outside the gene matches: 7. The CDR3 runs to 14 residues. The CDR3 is CASSKTGAGEKLFF. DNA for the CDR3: TGTGCCAGCAGCAAAACAGGGGCGGGTGAAAAACTGTTTTTT.